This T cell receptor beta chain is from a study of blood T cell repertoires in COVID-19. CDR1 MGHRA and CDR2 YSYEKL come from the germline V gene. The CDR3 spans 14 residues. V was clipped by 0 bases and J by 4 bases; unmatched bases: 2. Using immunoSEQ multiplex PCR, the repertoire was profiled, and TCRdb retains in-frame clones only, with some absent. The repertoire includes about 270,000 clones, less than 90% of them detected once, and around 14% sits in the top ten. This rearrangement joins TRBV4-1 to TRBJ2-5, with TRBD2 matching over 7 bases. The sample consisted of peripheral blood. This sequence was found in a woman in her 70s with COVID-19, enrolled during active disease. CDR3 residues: CASSQDRGGETQYF. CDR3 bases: TGCGCCAGCAGCCAAGATCGCGGGGGAGAGACCCAGTACTTC.